The 22 T cell receptor beta chains below were found in one sample sequenced in a study of shared clonotypes between healthy human individuals. Sequencing used immunoSEQ multiplex PCR; TCRdb keeps in-frame clones, though not all of them. The top ten hold approximately 0.41% of the sample, which has approximately 2,300,000 clones, roughly 92% seen once. The sequencing sample was made of naive CD4+ T cells from PBMCs. The subset here: CD45RA+ positively selected. Receptors originate from a young man in good health. Some clones in this sample may be carry-over from other donors' samples.

The chain carries TRBV19 and TRBJ1-5; 7 bases map to TRBD1. CDR1 is LNHDA, CDR2 SQIVND, per germline (reference sequence). The V gene end was trimmed by 4 bases and the J gene end by 0 bases; junction bases not matched to a gene: 9. The CDR3 covers 17 residues. The CDR3 sequence: CASSTGVTGDSNQPQHF. The CDR3 bases are TGTGCCAGTAGTACCGGGGTCACAGGGGATAGCAATCAGCCCCAGCATTTT.

The gene calls are TRBV28 and TRBJ1-5, with a tentative D call TRBD1 (6 bases). The ends were cut back, 6 bases at V and 1 base at J, with 10 bases in the middle. The length of the CDR3 is 14 residues. The germline V gene encodes CDR1 MDHEN and CDR2 SYDVKM. The CDR3 coding sequence is TGTGCCAGCAGCCCAGGGGTGAGCAATCAGCCCCAGCATTTT. Translated, it gives CASSPGVSNQPQHF.

This clone was counted once. The CDR3 reads CASSQDSELYEQYF. The CDR3 DNA reads as TGCGCCAGCAGCCAAGATTCGGAGCTCTACGAGCAGTACTTC. The chain links TRBV4-1 to TRBJ2-7; D not certain. Germline lookup yields CDR1 MGHRA and CDR2 YSYEKL. V gave up 0 bases and J gave up 3 bases, with 9 bases separating them. This CDR3 comprises 14 residues.

The V call is TRBV5-1, the J call TRBJ2-1, with D perhaps being TRBD1 or TRBD2 (5 bases each). The V gene lost 2 bases and the J gene lost 8 bases, with 14 bases spanning the gap. This CDR3 comprises 14 residues. The germline V gene has CDR1 SGHRS and CDR2 YFSETQ. CDR3 in DNA: TGCGCCAGCAGCTTCAGGGACCTGGGGGATGAGCAGTTCTTC. It specifies CASSFRDLGDEQFF.

The chain has TRBV27 and TRBJ2-5; D is uncertain. Germline loops: CDR1 MNHEY, CDR2 SMNVEV (reference sequence). Trimming stripped 0 bases from V and 1 base from J, with 9 bases between. This CDR3 comprises 15 residues. CDR3 sequence (DNA): TGTGCCAGCAGTTTATCGAAAACGGTCCAAGAGACCCAGTACTTC. This sequence encodes CASSLSKTVQETQYF.

The chain has TRBV11-1 and TRBJ2-7, with TRBD2 matching over 14 bases. Trimming at V came to 5 bases and at J to 4 bases, leaving 4 bases not matched to a gene. CDR3 length: 15 residues. Looked up from germline, CDR1 is SGHAT and CDR2 is FQDESV (reference sequence). The CDR3 DNA follows: TGTGCCAGCAGCCAGGGACTAGCGGGAGTATACGAGCAGTACTTC. Its translation is CASSQGLAGVYEQYF.

The chain has TRBV7-9 and TRBJ1-4; D is unclear. The CDR3 is made up of 14 amino acids. Trimming pared 5 bases from V and 4 bases from J, leaving 11 bases between. Germline values: CDR1 SEHNR, CDR2 FQNEAQ (reference sequence). CDR3 sequence: CASSLPRVNEKLFF. In nucleotides, the CDR3 is TGTGCCAGCAGCCTCCCCCGAGTTAATGAAAAACTGTTTTTT. The entire variable domain, with the rest obtained from reference TRBV7-9 and TRBJ1-4, is as follows: DTGVSQNPRHKITKRGQNVTFRCDPISEHNRLYWYRQTLGQGPEFLTYFQNEAQLEKSRLLSDRFSAERPKGSFSTLEIQRTEQGDSAMYLCASSLPRVNEKLFFGSGTQLSVL.

V gene TRBV9 combines with J gene TRBJ2-7; D possibly uses TRBD1 or TRBD2 (6 bases each). Per the germline V gene, CDR1 is SGDLS and CDR2 is YYNGEE. The V and J ends lost 4 bases and 6 bases respectively, with 20 bases between them. The CDR3 sequence is 15 residues long. CDR3 in amino acids: CASSSPGGLGGEQYF. CDR3 sequence (DNA): TGTGCCAGCAGCTCCCCCGGGGGCCTCGGGGGCGAGCAGTACTTC.

The chain couples TRBV27 to TRBJ2-2, with TRBD1 as a possible D gene (5 bases). CDR3 length equals 14 residues. V was cut by 1 base and J by 6 bases, with 9 bases left in between. CDR1 is MNHEY, CDR2 SMNVEV, per germline (reference sequence). This CDR3 reads CASSLYQGAGELFF. In nucleotides, the CDR3 is TGTGCCAGCAGTTTATATCAAGGGGCCGGGGAGCTGTTTTTT.

The chain employs TRBV7-6 and TRBJ1-3, with D uncertain. Germline V gene data show CDR1 as SGHVS and CDR2 as FNYEAQ. The CDR3 has 11 amino acids. Trimming removed 4 bases at V and 4 bases at J, with 2 bases between. The CDR3 is CASSSGNTIYF. CDR3 sequence (DNA): TGTGCCAGCAGCTCGGGAAACACCATATATTTT.

In its sample, this clone was seen once. The J gene is TRBJ1-2, the V gene TRBV6-5; the D gene is possibly TRBD1 (5 bases). CDR3 length equals 12 residues. V lost 5 bases and J 8 bases, leaving 12 bases between the germline ends. The germline CDR1 and CDR2 sequences are MNHEY and SVGAGI. This CDR3 is CASSDDSRGYTF. The CDR3, as DNA: TGTGCCAGCAGTGACGACAGTCGGGGCTACACCTTC.

The chain uses TRBV30 and TRBJ1-4, with TRBD1 matching 8 bases. Germline values: CDR1 GTSNPN, CDR2 SVGIG (reference sequence). This CDR3 has 16 residues. V shed 2 bases and J 7 bases; nucleotides not matched to a gene: 12. The CDR3 protein is CAWSLQLQGDREKLFF. The CDR3 DNA sequence: TGTGCCTGGAGTTTACAATTACAGGGGGACCGTGAAAAACTGTTTTTT.

V and J are TRBV10-3 and TRBJ2-2; the D is unclear. With 5 bases removed from V and 4 bases from J, the gap between germline ends came to 11 bases. The CDR3 is 14 residues long. Germline V lookup: CDR1 ENHRY, CDR2 SYGVKD. The CDR3 DNA follows: TGTGCCATCAGTACCACAACGAGCACCGGGGAGCTGTTTTTT. This sequence encodes CAISTTTSTGELFF.

V usage is TRBV5-4 and J usage is TRBJ2-7; TRBD2 aligns across 7 bases. CDR1 and CDR2 (germline): SGHNT, YYREEE (reference sequence). The trim removed 10 bases at V and 4 bases at J, leaving 14 bases unmatched. The CDR3 loop spans 14 amino acids. The CDR3 spells CAFAEGGSLYEQYF. The DNA of the CDR3 is TGTGCCTTCGCGGAAGGCGGGAGTCTGTACGAGCAGTACTTC. The variable domain in full, completed from reference TRBV5-4 and TRBJ2-7, reads ETGVTQSPTHLIKTRGQQVTLRCSSQSGHNTVSWYQQALGQGPQFIFQYYREEENGRGNFPPRFSGLQFPNYSSELNVNALELDDSALYLCAFAEGGSLYEQYFGPGTRLTVT.

Comment on this clone: Other DNA variants within this sample encode the same CDR3. The J gene is TRBJ2-1, the V gene TRBV2; the match to TRBD2 covers 10 bases. The germline V gene has CDR1 SNHLY and CDR2 FYNNEI. The CDR3 consists of 15 residues. With 1 base clipped from V and 8 bases from J, the junction kept 5 bases outside the gene matches. The chain's CDR3 is CASSEGLAGVDEQFF. CDR3 sequence (DNA): TGTGCCAGCAGTGAAGGTCTAGCGGGAGTGGATGAGCAGTTCTTC.

CDR3 region: CASSLPLAGGSDEQFF. CDR3 nucleotide sequence: TGCGCCAGCAGCTTGCCCCTAGCGGGAGGGAGCGATGAGCAGTTCTTC. J is TRBJ2-1 and V is TRBV5-1; TRBD2 matches at 12 bases. The CDR3 extends over 16 amino acids. Germline V lookup: CDR1 SGHRS, CDR2 YFSETQ. The V segment lost 1 base and the J segment 8 bases; nucleotides outside the gene matches: 7.

The chain employs TRBV7-9 and TRBJ2-2; D gene unclear. This CDR3 comprises 16 residues. Germline CDR1 is SEHNR and CDR2 is FQNEAQ (reference sequence). Trimming left V 3 bases short and J 3 bases short, with 14 bases between. CDR3 protein: CASSLAPPLYTGELFF. The CDR3 bases are TGTGCCAGCAGCTTGGCCCCTCCCCTGTACACCGGGGAGCTGTTTTTT.

The chain joins TRBV5-1 to TRBJ1-4; maybe TRBD1 (5 bases). With 4 bases removed from V and 0 bases from J, the gap between germline ends came to 13 bases. CDR3 length equals 16 residues. Germline V CDR1 and CDR2: SGHRS, YFSETQ. In DNA form, the CDR3 reads TGCGCCAGCAGCGGCGGCGGGGCTGCAACTAATGAAAAACTGTTTTTT. This sequence encodes CASSGGGAATNEKLFF.

The gene calls are TRBV19 and TRBJ1-2, with unresolved D. V was pared by 5 bases and J by 0 bases, with 7 bases between. This CDR3 has 13 residues. The germline V gene encodes CDR1 LNHDA and CDR2 SQIVND (reference sequence). CDR3 sequence (DNA): TGTGCCAGTAGTTTTCAGTCTAACTATGGCTACACCTTC. Its translation is CASSFQSNYGYTF.

This clone was counted once. This sequence joins TRBV6-6 and TRBJ2-2; TRBD1 matches 7 bases. V lost 6 bases and J lost 3; bases outside the gene matches: 10. There are 16 residues in the CDR3. From germline, CDR1 is MNHNY and CDR2 SVGAGI (reference sequence). CDR3 region: CASSPPNRGYTGELFF. CDR3 bases: TGTGCCAGCAGCCCCCCCAACAGGGGATACACCGGGGAGCTGTTTTTT.

CDR3 DNA sequence: TGTGCCAGCAGTTCGAACCCAGATACGCAGTATTTT. Its translation is CASSSNPDTQYF. The chain carries TRBV28 and TRBJ2-3, with D hard to call. Per germline, CDR1 MDHEN and CDR2 SYDVKM. Between the trimmed V and J ends, which lost 4 bases and 4 bases, there was a span of 6 bases. The CDR3 is 12 amino acids. Full variable domain (missing parts from reference TRBV28 and TRBJ2-3): DVKVTQSSRYLVKRTGEKVFLECVQDMDHENMFWYRQDPGLGLRLIYFSYDVKMKEKGDIPEGYSVSREKKERFSLILESASTNQTSMYLCASSSNPDTQYFGPGTRLTVL.

To note about this clone: Other DNA sequences in the sample encode the same CDR3. V is TRBV19 and J is TRBJ2-2, with D unclear. V was shortened by 4 bases and J by 5 bases, with 11 bases between the two germline ends. Germline V gives CDR1 LNHDA, CDR2 SQIVND (reference sequence). The CDR3 totals 14 residues. CDR3 sequence reads: CASSSPGGTGELFF. DNA for the CDR3: TGTGCCAGTAGTAGCCCTGGTGGAACCGGGGAGCTGTTTTTT.